What follows is one T cell receptor (beta chain) and its context. These data originate in a study of control samples from healthy donors and cancer patients. The assay was immunoSEQ multiplex PCR, and TCRdb's table has in-frame clones only and misses some. The table records under 200,000 clones, about 95% of them present only once. This CDR3 spans 15 amino acids. V was clipped by 4 bases and J by 1 base, with 10 bases between them. The chain uses TRBV23-1 and TRBJ2-2; a weak D match, TRBD1 (5 bases). TRBV23-1 is treated as an ORF (open reading frame) with a function not yet certain. The sequenced material came from PBMCs. The TCR sequence derives from a man between 60 and 75 years old with colorectal cancer. The CDR3 DNA is TGCGCCAGCAGTCGATGGGGCGGGAACACCGGGGAGCTGTTTTTT. Residues: CASSRWGGNTGELFF.